One sample yielded the 32 T cell receptor beta chains listed below, sequenced in a study of technical replicates of blood from a handful of donors. Measured with immunoSEQ multiplex PCR; TCRdb has only the in-frame clones, and not every one. The sample has 60,000 to 90,000 clones, 95% to 97% seen once. Sequencing was performed on T cells isolated from PBMCs. These receptors were taken from a human donor in good health.

The chain employs TRBV2 and TRBJ2-3; D ambiguous. V lost 5 bases and J lost 4, with 7 bases in between. CDR1 is SNHLY, CDR2 FYNNEI, per germline. The CDR3 length is 12 residues. As DNA, the CDR3 is TGTGCCAGCAGTTTAGAATCAGATACGCAGTATTTT. It specifies CASSLESDTQYF.

The gene calls are TRBV20-1 and TRBJ2-7, with TRBD2 matching 8 bases. From germline, CDR1 is DFQATT and CDR2 SNEGSKA (reference sequence). Unmatched junction bases numbered 2, after V lost 7 bases and J lost 3 bases. The CDR3 is made up of 11 amino acids. CDR3 region: CSVLAGYEQYF. The CDR3 region has the DNA TGCAGTGTCCTAGCGGGCTACGAGCAGTACTTC.

The rearrangement joins TRBV29-1 to TRBJ1-5; 11 bases map to TRBD1. Germline-derived CDR1 and CDR2 are SQVTM and ANQGSEA. There are 13 residues in the CDR3. Trimming at V came to 7 bases and at J to 6 bases, leaving 5 bases not matched to a gene. This CDR3 is CSGGQGVGQPQHF. CDR3 nucleotides: TGCAGCGGGGGACAGGGGGTGGGTCAGCCCCAGCATTTT.

The rearrangement uses TRBV5-1 and TRBJ1-1; a possible D gene is TRBD1 (6 bases). Germline lookup yields CDR1 SGHRS and CDR2 YFSETQ. The CDR3 contains 13 residues. Deletions cut 5 bases from V and 1 base from J, with 9 bases between. The CDR3 reads CASRRGPNTEAFF. The CDR3 DNA reads TGCGCCAGCAGGCGGGGGCCGAACACTGAAGCTTTCTTT.

The chain employs TRBV4-1 and TRBJ1-5, with TRBD1 as a possible D gene (6 bases). Trimming stripped 1 base from V and 7 bases from J, with 14 bases between. Per germline, CDR1 MGHRA and CDR2 YSYEKL. This CDR3 spans 15 amino acids. CDR3 sequence reads: CASSQVPGDGQPQHF. The CDR3 DNA reads TGCGCCAGCAGCCAAGTTCCAGGGGACGGGCAGCCCCAGCATTTT.

The chain couples TRBV6-5 to TRBJ1-2, with D perhaps TRBD1 (6 bases). The CDR3 has 14 amino acids. Germline V gives CDR1 MNHEY, CDR2 SVGAGI. Between the trimmed V and J ends, which lost 6 bases and 2 bases, there was a span of 13 bases. The CDR3 here is CASSRGGGNYGYTF. CDR3 nucleotides: TGTGCCAGCAGCCGAGGGGGGGGGAACTATGGCTACACCTTC.

V and J are TRBV7-9 and TRBJ2-2; tentative D call: TRBD1 (6 bases). From germline, CDR1 is SEHNR and CDR2 FQNEAQ (reference sequence). The CDR3 is made up of 17 amino acids. V lost 10 bases to trimming and J lost 2 bases, with 23 bases between them. This chain's CDR3 is CATLSGGRGKNTGELFF. The CDR3 DNA reads as TGTGCCACACTGAGTGGGGGCCGTGGTAAAAACACCGGGGAGCTGTTTTTT.

The chain recombines TRBV29-1 with TRBJ2-1; TRBD1 aligns across 8 bases. This CDR3 comprises 13 residues. With 4 bases clipped from V and 4 bases from J, the junction kept 3 bases outside the gene matches. Per the germline V gene, CDR1 is SQVTM and CDR2 is ANQGSEA. The CDR3 DNA sequence: TGCAGCGTTGCCGACAGGGGTTACAATGAGCAGTTCTTC. This gives the protein CSVADRGYNEQFF.

V gene TRBV4-1 combines with J gene TRBJ2-2, with D possibly being TRBD2 (5 bases). Trimming cost V 0 bases and J 5 bases, with 7 bases left between them. This CDR3 region has 14 residues. CDR1 is MGHRA, CDR2 YSYEKL, per germline. This CDR3 is CASSQDRGTGELFF. The CDR3 bases are TGCGCCAGCAGCCAAGATAGAGGGACCGGGGAGCTGTTTTTT.

V usage is TRBV7-9 and J usage is TRBJ2-5, with 13 nucleotides matching TRBD2. J lost 4 bases, V lost 6 bases, and 14 bases had no gene match. Germline CDR1 SEHNR, CDR2 FQNEAQ (reference sequence). The CDR3 consists of 18 residues. The CDR3 loop reads CASSYWTSGRKMSETQYF. The CDR3 DNA sequence: TGTGCCAGCAGTTACTGGACTAGCGGGAGAAAAATGTCAGAGACCCAGTACTTC. The variable domain in full, with the rest retrieved from reference TRBV7-9 and TRBJ2-5, is DTGVSQNPRHKITKRGQNVTFRCDPISEHNRLYWYRQTLGQGPEFLTYFQNEAQLEKSRLLSDRFSAERPKGSFSTLEIQRTEQGDSAMYLCASSYWTSGRKMSETQYFGPGTRLLVL.

This rearrangement joins TRBV28 to TRBJ2-7; no definite D call. Germline CDR1 reads MDHEN; CDR2 reads SYDVKM. The CDR3 extends over 11 amino acids. Trimming took off 4 bases at V and 3 bases at J, with 4 bases between the two ends. CDR3 sequence (DNA): TGTGCCAGCAGTTCTAACTACGAGCAGTACTTC. It translates to CASSSNYEQYF.

The chain employs TRBV7-8 and TRBJ2-2, with 8 bases that match TRBD1. From germline, CDR1 is SGHVS and CDR2 FQNEAQ. CDR3 length equals 17 residues. The ends lost 1 base at V and 2 bases at J; junction bases unmatched: 6. The CDR3 DNA reads TGTGCCAGCAGCTTAGGAGCAGGGGGCTCTAACACCGGGGAGCTGTTTTTT. This sequence encodes CASSLGAGGSNTGELFF.

The V and J genes are TRBV2 and TRBJ2-2, with 10 positions matching TRBD1. CDR1 and CDR2 (germline): SNHLY, FYNNEI. Trimming removed 4 bases from V and 4 bases from J; junction bases left unmatched: 6. The CDR3 consists of 16 residues. CDR3 residues: CASSGLWTGGTGELFF. CDR3 in DNA: TGTGCCAGCAGTGGCCTTTGGACAGGGGGCACCGGGGAGCTGTTTTTT.

The chain couples TRBV19 to TRBJ1-6, with D possibly TRBD1 on 6 matching bases. V was clipped by 7 bases and J by 5 bases, with 27 bases between them. The CDR3 extends over 19 amino acids. The germline V gene encodes CDR1 LNHDA and CDR2 SQIVND (reference sequence). The CDR3 bases are TGTGCCAGTAAAAACCCAGGGGCCCTCACCACACTGGATAATTCACCCCTCCACTTT. It encodes CASKNPGALTTLDNSPLHF.

The chain recombines TRBV29-1 with TRBJ1-6; no firm D call. Per germline, CDR1 SQVTM and CDR2 ANQGSEA. There are 13 residues in the CDR3. V was clipped by 5 bases and J by 7 bases, with 12 bases between them. Written as DNA, the CDR3 is TGCAGCGTTCGGAGGGAAACAAATTCACCCCTCCACTTT. This gives the protein CSVRRETNSPLHF.

The genes are TRBV25-1 and TRBJ1-1; a possible D gene is TRBD1 (5 bases). Between the trimmed V and J ends, which lost 2 bases and 11 bases, there was a span of 12 bases. The CDR3 is made up of 12 amino acids. CDR1 and CDR2 from the germline V gene are MGHDK and SYGVNS. CDR3 nucleotides: TGTGCCAGCAGTGAAGTCCAGGGTGAGGCTTTCTTT. This codes for CASSEVQGEAFF.

The chain joins TRBV11-2 to TRBJ1-4; TRBD1 agrees at 8 bases. The V segment lost 6 bases and the J segment 7 bases; nucleotides outside the gene matches: 7. Germline V gene sequence: CDR1 SGHAT, CDR2 FQNNGV. This CDR3 is built from 14 residues. The DNA of the CDR3 is TGTGCCAGCAGGCCGGACAGGGCTATTGAAAAACTGTTTTTT. Translated, it gives CASRPDRAIEKLFF.

This chain connects TRBV15 to TRBJ2-3; 13 bases line up with TRBD2. This CDR3 comprises 17 residues. The V gene end was trimmed by 0 bases and the J gene end by 2 bases; junction bases not matched to a gene: 2. Germline CDR1 and CDR2: LNHNV and YYDKDF (reference sequence). As DNA, the CDR3 is TGTGCCACCAGCAGAGATACTAGCGGGAGGGCCACAGATACGCAGTATTTT. It yields the protein CATSRDTSGRATDTQYF.

This sequence joins TRBV6-6 and TRBJ1-1; maybe TRBD1 (5 bases). Deletions cut 2 bases from V and 5 bases from J, with 12 bases between. The CDR3 runs to 14 residues. The germline CDR1 and CDR2 sequences are MNHNY and SVGAGI (reference sequence). The CDR3: CASSYGQGGTEAFF. The CDR3 DNA is TGTGCCAGCAGTTACGGGCAGGGCGGAACTGAAGCTTTCTTT.

The chain joins TRBV7-2 to TRBJ1-5; D remains unclear. V was cut by 1 base and J by 5 bases, with 9 bases left in between. The CDR3 spans 14 residues. CDR1 and CDR2 from the germline V gene are SGHTA and FQGNSA. The CDR3 loop reads CASSLDGSHQPQHF. The CDR3 nucleotides read TGTGCCAGCAGCTTAGATGGCAGTCATCAGCCCCAGCATTTT.

The sample holds one count of this clone. The chain links TRBV6-6 to TRBJ2-5, with 8 bases lining up with TRBD1. Trimming cost V 7 bases and J 4 bases; bases outside gene matches: 8. The CDR3 consists of 14 residues. Germline V gives CDR1 MNHNY, CDR2 SVGAGI (reference sequence). The CDR3 region is CASNFQGAGETQYF. CDR3 nucleotides: TGTGCCAGCAATTTCCAGGGGGCAGGAGAGACCCAGTACTTC.

V usage is TRBV4-2 and J usage is TRBJ2-2, with 8 positions matching TRBD1. The CDR3 covers 17 residues. V lost 0 bases to trimming and J lost 4 bases; unmatched junction nucleotides: 7. Per germline, CDR1 LGHNA and CDR2 YNFKEQ. As DNA, the CDR3 is TGTGCCAGCAGCCAAGATGCCGGCAGGGGGCCCACCGGGGAGCTGTTTTTT. It encodes CASSQDAGRGPTGELFF.

V is TRBV4-1 and J is TRBJ2-7, with TRBD2 identical over 9 bases. The germline gives CDR1 MGHRA, CDR2 YSYEKL. Trimming took 0 bases from V and 0 from J; bases not matched to a gene: 6. The CDR3 spans 17 residues. The CDR3 sequence is CASSQDPGGGASYEQYF. The CDR3 DNA is TGCGCCAGCAGCCAAGATCCTGGCGGGGGGGCCTCCTACGAGCAGTACTTC.

The chain is built from TRBV4-1 and TRBJ2-5; D not certain. Between the trimmed V and J ends, which lost 1 base and 5 bases, there was a span of 17 bases. Germline CDR1 and CDR2: MGHRA and YSYEKL. CDR3 length: 16 residues. CDR3 DNA sequence: TGCGCCAGCAGCCAAGCCGCGCCCCATGGTGTGGAGACCCAGTACTTC. Residues: CASSQAAPHGVETQYF.

The chain is built from TRBV5-1 and TRBJ2-7; 7 bases are a match to TRBD1. Germline V gives CDR1 SGHRS, CDR2 YFSETQ. CDR3 length: 15 amino acids. After removal of 2 bases from V and 0 bases from J, the junction contained 5 bases not matched to a gene. CDR3 in amino acids: CASSFLTGSSYEQYF. The CDR3 DNA reads as TGCGCCAGCAGCTTCCTGACAGGGAGCTCCTACGAGCAGTACTTC.

The CDR3 coding sequence is TGTGCCAGCAGTTTAGCCAGTATGAACACTGAAGCTTTCTTT. Translation: CASSLASMNTEAFF. This chain connects TRBV28 to TRBJ1-1; D is uncertain. V was cut by 2 bases and J by 0 bases, with 7 bases left in between. The CDR3 consists of 14 residues. Germline lookup yields CDR1 MDHEN and CDR2 SYDVKM.

The chain joins TRBV5-1 to TRBJ2-2, with TRBD2 matching over 7 bases. V lost 4 bases to trimming and J lost 7 bases; unmatched junction nucleotides: 13. CDR3 size: 16 residues. The germline CDR1 and CDR2 sequences are SGHRS and YFSETQ. The CDR3 sequence: CASSLRTRGDRGELFF. The CDR3 coding sequence is TGCGCCAGCAGCCTCCGGACTAGGGGTGATCGCGGGGAGCTGTTTTTT. The full variable domain, with the rest looked up from reference TRBV5-1 and TRBJ2-2, is KAGVTQTPRYLIKTRGQQVTLSCSPISGHRSVSWYQQTPGQGLQFLFEYFSETQRNKGNFPGRFSGRQFSNSRSEMNVSTLELGDSALYLCASSLRTRGDRGELFFGEGSRLTVL.

The chain has TRBV10-3 and TRBJ2-1; 14 bases fit TRBD2. The CDR3 totals 16 residues. The ends lost 2 bases at V and 4 bases at J; junction bases unmatched: 1. Germline V gives CDR1 ENHRY, CDR2 SYGVKD. The CDR3 loop reads CAISERTSGRYNEQFF. DNA of the CDR3: TGTGCCATCAGTGAGCGGACTAGCGGGAGGTACAATGAGCAGTTCTTC.

V and J are TRBV29-1 and TRBJ2-5; 7 bases align to TRBD1. Losses at the gene ends were 6 bases for V and 4 bases for J; bases not matched to a gene: 11. CDR1 is SQVTM and CDR2 is ANQGSEA in the germline V gene. This CDR3 has 14 residues. CDR3 protein: CSVTSGTAGETQYF. The CDR3 nucleotides are TGCAGCGTGACGTCCGGGACAGCTGGAGAGACCCAGTACTTC.

The chain combines TRBV30 with TRBJ2-7; D is ambiguous. The germline gives CDR1 GTSNPN, CDR2 SVGIG (reference sequence). V was clipped by 3 bases and J by 3 bases, with 9 bases between them. CDR3 size: 12 residues. The CDR3 DNA is TGTGCCTGGAGCGCCGCAGGCTACGAGCAGTACTTC. It specifies CAWSAAGYEQYF.

J is TRBJ1-2 and V is TRBV5-1, with 8 bases aligning to TRBD1. V gave up 4 bases and J gave up 2 bases; unmatched junction bases: 10. CDR1 is SGHRS, CDR2 YFSETQ, per germline. CDR3 length: 16 amino acids. The CDR3 DNA reads as TGCGCCAGCAGCCCCCGGGACAGGACCTTGAACTATGGCTACACCTTC. It yields the protein CASSPRDRTLNYGYTF.

The rearrangement uses TRBV7-2 and TRBJ2-7; D possibly corresponds to TRBD1 (5 bases). With 3 bases removed from V and 0 bases from J, the gap between germline ends came to 12 bases. Looked up from germline, CDR1 is SGHTA and CDR2 is FQGNSA. The CDR3 is made up of 15 amino acids. The CDR3 sequence is CASSLDTTFSYEQYF. The CDR3, as DNA: TGTGCCAGCAGCTTGGACACCACGTTCTCCTACGAGCAGTACTTC.